The rows below give T cell receptor beta chains drawn from one sample of a study of cytomegalovirus exposure and HLA in healthy donors. Generated by immunoSEQ multiplex PCR, the TCRdb table keeps only in-frame clones and is missing some. The sample contains some 200,000 clones, over 70% of which appear only once. Sequencing was done on a sample of PBMCs. Receptors originate from a female donor in good health and CMV-seronegative. Each CDR3 is given with its conserved first and last residue. A D gene is named only where the DNA matches it firmly. Size is stated for part of the rows, as once, few or many counts, or as a class when the clone is expanded.

V gene	D gene	clone size	J gene	CDR3 protein	CDR3 DNA
TRBV19	TRBD2	NA	TRBJ2-3	CASSIRSGRAKDTQYF	TGTGCCAGTAGTATAAGGAGCGGGAGGGCTAAAGATACGCAGTATTTT
TRBV7-6	TRBD1	NA	TRBJ1-5	CASETGVSNQPQHF	TGTGCCAGCGAGACAGGGGTAAGCAATCAGCCCCAGCATTTT
TRBV19	TRBD1	NA	TRBJ1-6	CASSIFTGGGNSPLHF	TGTGCCAGTAGTATTTTCACAGGGGGAGGAAATTCACCCCTCCACTTT
TRBV5-1	TRBD1	once	TRBJ2-1	CASSFGQGDYNEQFF	TGCGCCAGCAGCTTCGGACAGGGCGACTACAATGAGCAGTTCTTC
TRBV6-1	NA	NA	TRBJ1-1	CASSEAYGGTDTEAFF	TGTGCCAGCAGTGAAGCCTATGGAGGGACCGACACTGAAGCTTTCTTT
TRBV9	NA	NA	TRBJ1-1	CASSVTPRDTEAFF	TGTGCCAGCAGCGTAACACCTCGGGACACTGAAGCTTTCTTT
TRBV15	NA	NA	TRBJ1-1	CATSRAGQGGTEAFF	TGTGCCACCAGCAGGGCCGGGCAGGGTGGTACTGAAGCTTTCTTT
TRBV2	NA	once	TRBJ2-7	CASIPRQSYEQYF	TGTGCCAGCATCCCCAGGCAATCCTACGAGCAGTACTTC
TRBV28	TRBD1	NA	TRBJ1-5	CASLDRAYRKPQHF	TGTGCCAGCCTGGACAGGGCCTACAGGAAGCCCCAGCATTTT
TRBV5-4	NA	once	TRBJ2-3	CASSLSGVAADTQYF	TGTGCCAGCAGCTTGTCGGGGGTTGCCGCAGATACGCAGTATTTT
TRBV27	NA	NA	TRBJ2-1	CASSLGGTYNEQFF	TGTGCCAGCAGTTTGGGAGGCACCTACAATGAGCAGTTCTTC
TRBV14	TRBD1	NA	TRBJ1-2	CASSQLTGTEGGYTF	TGTGCCAGCAGCCAATTGACCGGGACAGAGGGTGGCTACACCTTC
TRBV19	NA	few	TRBJ1-5	CASMGLLSQPQHF	TGTGCCAGTATGGGACTGCTCAGTCAGCCCCAGCATTTT
TRBV28	NA	few	TRBJ1-2	CASSLNSNYGYTF	TGTGCCAGCAGTTTAAACTCTAACTATGGCTACACCTTC
TRBV7-9	NA	NA	TRBJ2-7	CASSSTGASGAYEQYF	TGTGCCAGCAGCTCAACCGGGGCCTCGGGAGCCTACGAGCAGTACTTC
TRBV6-5	NA	NA	TRBJ1-2	CASSYTDRSYGYTF	TGTGCCAGCAGTTACACCGACAGGAGCTATGGCTACACCTTC
TRBV5-4	TRBD1	NA	TRBJ1-2	CASRRERTGEGGYTF	TGTGCCAGCAGGAGGGAGCGGACAGGGGAGGGCGGCTACACCTTC
TRBV2	NA	NA	TRBJ1-2	CASSEEEAGYNYGYTF	TGTGCCAGCAGTGAAGAGGAGGCAGGCTATAACTATGGCTACACCTTC
TRBV6-5	NA	few	TRBJ1-4	CASRGTPYEKLFF	TGTGCCAGCAGAGGGACACCCTATGAAAAACTGTTTTTT
TRBV5-1	TRBD2	NA	TRBJ2-1	CASSLDTSGIDEQFF	TGCGCCAGCAGCTTGGACACTAGCGGGATCGATGAGCAGTTCTTC
TRBV9	TRBD2	NA	TRBJ2-5	CASSMTSGSTETQYF	TGTGCCAGCAGCATGACTAGCGGGAGTACAGAGACCCAGTACTTC
TRBV2	TRBD2	once	TRBJ2-1	CASSNRAGTSSYNEQFF	TGTGCCAGCAGTAATAGAGCGGGAACTAGCTCCTACAATGAGCAGTTCTTC
TRBV18	TRBD1	NA	TRBJ1-1	CASSPQQGAWAFF	TGTGCCAGCTCACCACAACAGGGGGCGTGGGCTTTCTTT
TRBV7-9	TRBD1	NA	TRBJ1-5	CASSLAGATGYSNQPQHF	TGTGCCAGCAGCTTAGCCGGCGCGACAGGGTATAGCAATCAGCCCCAGCATTTT
TRBV7-6	TRBD2	once	TRBJ2-3	CASSSLAGGSTDTQYF	TGTGCCAGCAGCTCCCTGGCGGGGGGTAGCACAGATACGCAGTATTTT
TRBV10-1	TRBD2	NA	TRBJ2-2	CASSDHGLAGSTGELFF	TGCGCCAGCAGTGACCACGGACTAGCGGGTTCAACCGGGGAGCTGTTTTTT
TRBV4-3	TRBD1	few	TRBJ2-6	CASSQDRGQGANVLTF	TGCGCCAGCAGCCAAGACAGGGGGCAAGGGGCCAACGTCCTGACTTTC
TRBV30	TRBD1	NA	TRBJ1-4	CAWSLQGATNEKLFF	TGTGCCTGGAGTTTACAGGGGGCAACTAATGAAAAACTGTTTTTT
TRBV6-1	TRBD1	NA	TRBJ1-4	CASSEEGQGAYEKLFF	TGTGCCAGCAGTGAAGAGGGACAGGGGGCATATGAAAAACTGTTTTTT
TRBV19	TRBD1	NA	TRBJ1-5	CASTDRGYNQPQHF	TGTGCCAGTACGGACAGGGGTTACAATCAGCCCCAGCATTTT
TRBV27	TRBD1	NA	TRBJ1-6	CASSLRDRGNSPLHF	TGTGCCAGCAGTTTACGGGACAGGGGAAATTCACCCCTCCACTTT
TRBV9	TRBD1	once	TRBJ1-6	CASSPPGQGSNSPLHF	TGTGCCAGCAGCCCCCCCGGACAGGGATCGAATTCACCCCTCCACTTT
TRBV18	TRBD1	NA	TRBJ1-5	CASSDSGQGNQPQHF	TGTGCCAGCTCAGATTCGGGACAGGGCAATCAGCCCCAGCATTTT
TRBV5-6	TRBD1	NA	TRBJ2-7	CASSLVGQGAYEQYF	TGTGCCAGCAGCTTGGTGGGACAGGGGGCGTACGAGCAGTACTTC
TRBV5-1	TRBD1	NA	TRBJ1-1	CASRSGTGGLMNTEAFF	TGCGCCAGCAGGTCGGGGACAGGGGGTCTCATGAACACTGAAGCTTTCTTT
TRBV27	TRBD1	NA	TRBJ2-5	CASSTRQGSAETQYF	TGTGCCAGCAGTACCAGACAGGGGTCGGCAGAGACCCAGTACTTC
TRBV28	NA	NA	TRBJ1-6	CASIWTLNGDSPLHF	TGTGCCAGCATCTGGACCTTAAACGGGGATTCACCCCTCCACTTT
TRBV30	NA	NA	TRBJ1-2	CACKAVYGYTF	TGTGCCTGTAAAGCGGTCTATGGCTACACCTTC
TRBV5-1	NA	NA	TRBJ1-5	CASSLGQGSQPQHF	TGCGCCAGCAGCTTGGGGCAGGGAAGTCAGCCCCAGCATTTT
TRBV9	NA	NA	TRBJ2-7	CASSVGSSRSYEQYF	TGTGCCAGCAGCGTAGGGTCTAGCAGAAGCTACGAGCAGTACTTC
TRBV25-1	NA	NA	TRBJ2-1	CASRGGLYYNEQFF	TGTGCCAGCAGGGGAGGTTTATATTACAATGAGCAGTTCTTC
TRBV7-2	TRBD2	NA	TRBJ2-7	CASSPYGGSYEQYF	TGTGCCAGCAGCCCGTACGGGGGGAGCTACGAGCAGTACTTC
TRBV5-6	TRBD1	NA	TRBJ2-7	CASGLAGTGFPYEQYF	TGTGCCAGCGGCTTGGCTGGGACAGGGTTTCCCTACGAGCAGTACTTC
TRBV4-3	NA	NA	TRBJ1-2	CASSQFRGSYGYTF	TGCGCCAGCAGCCAATTTCGGGGTAGCTATGGCTACACCTTC
TRBV30	TRBD1	NA	TRBJ2-4	CAWSRPPLGQGKNIQYF	TGTGCCTGGAGTAGGCCCCCTCTAGGACAGGGGAAAAACATTCAGTACTTC
TRBV30	TRBD1	NA	TRBJ2-7	CAWSERQGYEQYF	TGTGCCTGGAGTGAGCGACAGGGCTACGAGCAGTACTTC
TRBV5-1	NA	once	TRBJ2-7	CASSFGYQGSYEQYF	TGCGCCAGCAGCTTTGGTTATCAGGGCTCCTACGAGCAGTACTTC
TRBV30	NA	once	TRBJ2-2	CAWSALTFGAGELFF	TGTGCCTGGAGTGCACTGACATTCGGGGCCGGGGAGCTGTTTTTT
TRBV29-1	NA	NA	TRBJ2-1	CSAVPRTVFFYNEQFF	TGCAGCGCTGTACCTCGGACAGTCTTCTTCTACAATGAGCAGTTCTTC
TRBV7-9	TRBD1	few	TRBJ2-1	CASSLGGGTGQNEQFF	TGTGCCAGCAGCTTAGGGGGGGGGACAGGGCAGAATGAGCAGTTCTTC
TRBV5-6	TRBD2	NA	TRBJ2-5	CASTFRLADFQETQYF	TGTGCCAGCACGTTCCGACTAGCGGACTTCCAAGAGACCCAGTACTTC
TRBV6-1	NA	NA	TRBJ2-5	CASSEPRALGETQYF	TGTGCCAGCAGTGAACCGCGGGCGCTGGGGGAGACCCAGTACTTC
TRBV9	TRBD1	NA	TRBJ2-5	CASSVEMGQSDETQYF	TGTGCCAGCAGCGTAGAGATGGGACAGTCAGACGAGACCCAGTACTTC